The 24 T cell receptor beta chains given below trace back to one sample, sequenced in a study of T cell repertoires in ileal Crohn's disease. Sequenced by immunoSEQ multiplex PCR; TCRdb stores in-frame clones only, minus some. In the table there are roughly 9,600 clones, just over 75% of which are singletons. The sample comprised ileal tissue. Source of these receptors: an adult with Crohn's disease.

V gene TRBV4-2 combines with J gene TRBJ2-7; 10 nucleotides match TRBD1. This CDR3 has 17 amino acids. Germline V gene sequence: CDR1 LGHNA, CDR2 YNFKEQ. Germline trimming cut 1 base from V and 3 bases from J; bases unmatched to any gene: 9. CDR3 DNA: TGTGCCAGCAGCCAAGTGCTCTGGGACAGGGGCTTCTACGAGCAGTACTTC. Encoded protein: CASSQVLWDRGFYEQYF.

This clone was found a few times. The V call is TRBV9, the J call TRBJ2-3, with D perhaps TRBD2 (7 bases). The CDR3 is 14 residues long. Trimming removed 3 bases at V and 4 bases at J, with 12 bases between. Germline-derived CDR1 and CDR2 are SGDLS and YYNGEE. The CDR3 DNA follows: TGTGCCAGCAGCGACAGGGAGGGGGCAGATACGCAGTATTTT. Its translation is CASSDREGADTQYF.

Remarks on this clone: Within the sample, other DNA sequences also encode this same CDR3. The chain joins TRBV5-4 to TRBJ2-3, with 7 bases fitting TRBD2. The V gene end was trimmed by 0 bases and the J gene end by 0 bases; junction bases not matched to a gene: 4. This CDR3 is built from 16 residues. Germline values: CDR1 SGHNT, CDR2 YYREEE (reference sequence). The CDR3 sequence: CASSLGGGGSTDTQYF. CDR3 nucleotides: TGTGCCAGCAGCTTGGGGGGGGGTGGTAGCACAGATACGCAGTATTTT.

The CDR3 sequence is CASRLAPSGGGNEQFF. The CDR3 DNA follows: TGTGCCAGCAGACTTGCCCCTAGCGGGGGGGGCAATGAGCAGTTCTTC. The rearrangement links TRBV28 to TRBJ2-1, with TRBD2 identical over 12 bases. The CDR3 loop spans 16 amino acids. CDR1 and CDR2 from the germline V gene are MDHEN and SYDVKM. The ends lost 6 bases at V and 6 bases at J; junction bases unmatched: 9.

This clone was picked up one time. The chain employs TRBV4-2 and TRBJ1-1, with unresolved D. The ends were cut back, 0 bases at V and 7 bases at J, with 6 bases in the middle. Germline loops: CDR1 LGHNA, CDR2 YNFKEQ. The CDR3 loop spans 12 amino acids. The CDR3 sequence: CASSQDTGEAFF. CDR3 bases: TGTGCCAGCAGCCAAGACACCGGTGAAGCTTTCTTT.

The rearrangement joins TRBV6-5 to TRBJ2-3; no clear D. Trimming took 6 bases from V and 1 from J, leaving 11 bases between them. The CDR3 covers 14 residues. Germline V gene sequence: CDR1 MNHEY, CDR2 SVGAGI. This chain's CDR3 is CASRTPLGTDTQYF. CDR3 nucleotides: TGTGCCAGCAGAACTCCCCTAGGCACAGATACGCAGTATTTT.

The chain employs TRBV28 and TRBJ2-7; 7 nucleotides align to TRBD1. From germline, CDR1 is MDHEN and CDR2 SYDVKM. The CDR3 is 15 residues long. V dropped 7 bases and J dropped 6; count of bases not matched to a gene: 15. The CDR3 region is CASNNPGQPLTEQYF. The CDR3 nucleotides read TGTGCCAGCAATAATCCGGGACAGCCCCTCACCGAGCAGTACTTC.

The rearrangement uses TRBV29-1 and TRBJ1-1, with 7 positions matching TRBD1. The CDR3 covers 13 residues. The germline V gene has CDR1 SQVTM and CDR2 ANQGSEA. J was trimmed by 6 bases and V by 6 bases; bases with no gene match: 10. CDR3 coding DNA: TGCAGCGTAGACAGGGTTAGGGGCCCTGAAGCTTTCTTT. Its protein is CSVDRVRGPEAFF.

J is TRBJ2-2 and V is TRBV19, with TRBD2 identical over 9 bases. Unmatched junction bases numbered 5, after V lost 6 bases and J lost 6 bases. This CDR3 comprises 14 residues. The germline V gene encodes CDR1 LNHDA and CDR2 SQIVND (reference sequence). CDR3 sequence reads: CASRTAGGAGELFF. DNA for the CDR3: TGTGCCAGTAGGACAGCGGGAGGCGCCGGGGAGCTGTTTTTT.

The CDR3 nucleotides are TGTGCCAGCACCCGGGGGGAGACCCAGTACTTC. Protein product: CASTRGETQYF. The chain joins TRBV7-9 to TRBJ2-5; D may be TRBD2 (6 bases). The CDR3 loop spans 11 amino acids. V was pared by 7 bases and J by 5 bases, with 8 bases between. CDR1 SEHNR and CDR2 FQNEAQ come from the germline V gene (reference sequence). The variable domain in full, completed from reference TRBV7-9 and TRBJ2-5, reads DTGVSQNPRHKITKRGQNVTFRCDPISEHNRLYWYRQTLGQGPEFLTYFQNEAQLEKSRLLSDRFSAERPKGSFSTLEIQRTEQGDSAMYLCASTRGETQYFGPGTRLLVL.

The chain couples TRBV6-5 to TRBJ1-3; D call uncertain. CDR1 is MNHEY, CDR2 SVGAGI, per germline. This CDR3 is built from 12 residues. V was clipped by 2 bases and J by 8 bases, with 7 bases between them. The CDR3: CASSYGGDTIYF. The CDR3 DNA reads as TGTGCCAGCAGTTACGGCGGGGACACCATATATTTT.

This rearrangement joins TRBV1 to TRBJ2-1; no DNA check was done on the table's D call, TRBD2. TRBV1 is flagged as a pseudogene. This CDR3 contains 16 residues. The CDR3 DNA follows: TGCACCAGCAGCCAACCGAGACTAGGCTCCTACAATGAGCAGTTCTTC. Its protein product is CTSSQPRLGSYNEQFF.

V and J are TRBV7-3 and TRBJ2-3, with TRBD2 identical over 7 bases. With V trimmed by 5 bases and J by 15 bases, 11 bases remained unmatched. This CDR3 region has 12 residues. From germline, CDR1 is SGHTA and CDR2 FQGTGA. Written as DNA, the CDR3 is TGTGCCAGCAGCCAGGACTGGGAGGGAGCATATTTT. Its translation: CASSQDWEGAYF.

By share, this clone counts as medium-sized (0.01 to 0.1%). The gene calls are TRBV5-5 and TRBJ1-2; D is unclear. The length of the CDR3 is 13 residues. V was shortened by 4 bases and J by 2 bases, with 9 bases between the two germline ends. Germline CDR1 is SGHKS and CDR2 is YYEKEE (reference sequence). The CDR3 nucleotides are TGTGCCAGCAGCATAGACTTAAACTATGGCTACACCTTC. Encoded protein: CASSIDLNYGYTF.

The rearrangement uses TRBV4-2 and TRBJ1-4; TRBD1 matches at 11 bases. J was trimmed by 7 bases and V by 1 base; bases with no gene match: 5. The CDR3 is 16 amino acids. Germline V gene sequence: CDR1 LGHNA, CDR2 YNFKEQ. CDR3 sequence: CASSQVGTGGSEKLFF. DNA for the CDR3: TGTGCCAGCAGCCAAGTCGGGACAGGGGGGAGTGAAAAACTGTTTTTT.

Written as DNA, the CDR3 is TGTGCCAGCAGCGCAACAGGGTTTTCTGGGCAGTACTTC. Translated: CASSATGFSGQYF. The J gene is TRBJ2-7, the V gene TRBV9; weak D call: TRBD1 (6 bases). The CDR3 has 13 residues. In germline, CDR1 is SGDLS, CDR2 YYNGEE. Trimming took 3 bases from V and 9 from J, leaving 16 bases between them.

The chain is built from TRBV4-1 and TRBJ2-5, with D possibly TRBD2 on 6 matching bases. The V end was cut by 4 bases, the J end by 5 bases, with 20 bases between. Germline V lookup: CDR1 MGHRA, CDR2 YSYEKL. The CDR3 runs to 16 residues. CDR3 sequence: CASSRERDLRRETQYF. DNA for the CDR3: TGCGCCAGCAGCCGCGAAAGGGACTTGCGAAGGGAGACCCAGTACTTC.

This rearrangement joins TRBV6-1 to TRBJ1-1, with unresolved D. CDR1 MNHNS and CDR2 SASEGT come from the germline V gene. V was pared by 4 bases and J by 7 bases, with 16 bases between. The CDR3 is 14 amino acids. Written as DNA, the CDR3 is TGTGCCAGCAGTGCGGACGGGATTACCCTTGAAGCTTTCTTT. It codes for CASSADGITLEAFF.

The chain recombines TRBV5-4 with TRBJ2-7; TRBD1 might be the D (5 bases). Germline CDR1 is SGHNT and CDR2 is YYREEE (reference sequence). The CDR3 runs 14 residues. The V end was cut by 2 bases, the J end by 2 bases, with 11 bases between. CDR3 in DNA: TGTGCCAGCAGCTTAGGAGACAGACCCTACGAGCAGTACTTC. As protein: CASSLGDRPYEQYF.

The chain recombines TRBV19 with TRBJ1-5, with 10 bases fitting TRBD1. CDR3 size: 15 residues. Germline V CDR1 and CDR2: LNHDA, SQIVND (reference sequence). V dropped 6 bases and J dropped 2; count of bases not matched to a gene: 4. This CDR3 reads CASRWGTGGNQPQHF. The CDR3 region has the DNA TGTGCCAGTAGATGGGGGACAGGGGGCAATCAGCCCCAGCATTTT.

V gene TRBV5-1 combines with J gene TRBJ2-2, with TRBD1 identical over 10 bases. Germline assignment: CDR1 SGHRS and CDR2 YFSETQ. The CDR3 spans 14 residues. V lost 5 bases to trimming and J lost 4 bases; unmatched junction nucleotides: 2. The CDR3: CASRTGGFTGELFF. In nucleotides, the CDR3 is TGCGCCAGCAGGACAGGGGGCTTCACCGGGGAGCTGTTTTTT.

This clone was found once. The chain is built from TRBV6-1 and TRBJ1-5; a weak D match, TRBD1 (6 bases). Per the germline V gene, CDR1 is MNHNS and CDR2 is SASEGT. The CDR3 is made up of 14 amino acids. Trimming shortened V by 6 bases and J by 4 bases, and 13 bases separated the two germline ends. The CDR3, as DNA: TGTGCCAGCAGAGACTTACAGGGTAATCAGCCCCAGCATTTT. Protein sequence: CASRDLQGNQPQHF.

Details on this clone: In the same sample, other DNA sequences code for this CDR3. The rearrangement uses TRBV7-2 and TRBJ1-5; TRBD1 is a possible D gene (5 bases). The ends were cut back, 0 bases at V and 2 bases at J, with 8 bases in the middle. The CDR3 has 15 residues. CDR1 SGHTA and CDR2 FQGNSA come from the germline V gene. The CDR3 sequence: CASSLAGGGNQPQHF. In DNA form, the CDR3 reads TGTGCCAGCAGCTTAGCGGGGGGGGGCAATCAGCCCCAGCATTTT.

This clone was found once. CDR3: CASSLGSERAYEQYF. The CDR3 bases are TGTGCCAGCAGTTTAGGAAGCGAACGAGCCTACGAGCAGTACTTC. V gene TRBV28 combines with J gene TRBJ2-7; no reliable D call. The CDR3 is made up of 15 amino acids. V gave up 2 bases and J gave up 2 bases, with 13 bases separating them. Looked up from germline, CDR1 is MDHEN and CDR2 is SYDVKM.